What follows is one T cell receptor (beta chain) and its context. Its antigen is not known. This sample stems from a study of T cell repertoires in cytomegalovirus infection. Study background: Public TCR beta signatures were indicative of both CMV infection and a matching HLA type.

Study observations and caveats: Carriers of CMV and the relevant HLA type were discriminated by public TCR beta frequency.

TCRdb re-called the reads with MiXCR, one entry per CDR3 protein. The sample carries over 250,000 distinct CDR3 sequences, 20% to 25% recorded once. The V end lost 3 bases, the J end lost 2 bases, and 13 bases lay between the germline ends. CDR3 length equals 15 residues. Germline-derived CDR1 and CDR2 are MNHEY and SVGEGT. The source of this sequence is a human donor in good health (CMV status not recorded). Some clones in this sample may be carry-over from other donors' samples. The gene calls are TRBV6-2 or TRBV6-3 and TRBJ2-5, with D perhaps TRBD2 (6 bases). The sequencing here drew on cultured PBMCs, taken from culture after CMV antigen stimulation. DNA of the CDR3: TGTGCCAGCAGTTATTCGGGAGTTGGGCAAGAGACCCAGTACTTC. Translation: CASSYSGVGQETQYF.